This T cell receptor beta chain derives from a study of T-cell reconstitution after alpha-beta-depleted transplantation in children. CDR3 length: 16 amino acids. The V gene's germline CDR1 is SGHTS and CDR2 YDEGEE. Trimming removed 3 bases from V and 8 bases from J; junction bases left unmatched: 10. The table lists this clonotype with a few counts. Unique molecular identifiers tagged the TCRbeta library. Each CDR3 protein gets one entry after TCRdb re-called the PCR reads with MiXCR. Of about 110,000 distinct CDR3 sequences listed, more than 20% are singletons. This TCR was recovered from a male patient under 10 years old who had a stem cell transplant for chronic granulomatous disease, so the T cells may come from the graft donor. The chain combines TRBV5-8 with TRBJ1-4, with 10 bases matching TRBD1. Sequencing was performed on PBMCs, mostly from graft donor cells, taken 180 days after TCRalphabeta/CD19-depleted stem cell transplant. The CDR3 DNA is TGTGCCAGCAGCTCGACGGGACAGGGGAGATTCGAAAAACTGTTTTTT. Protein sequence: CASSSTGQGRFEKLFF. Full variable domain (remainder filled in from reference TRBV5-8 and TRBJ1-4): EAGVTQSPTHLIKTRGQQATLRCSPISGHTSVYWYQQALGLGLQFLLWYDEGEERNRGNFPPRFSGRQFPNYSSELNVNALELEDSALYLCASSSTGQGRFEKLFFGSGTQLSVL.